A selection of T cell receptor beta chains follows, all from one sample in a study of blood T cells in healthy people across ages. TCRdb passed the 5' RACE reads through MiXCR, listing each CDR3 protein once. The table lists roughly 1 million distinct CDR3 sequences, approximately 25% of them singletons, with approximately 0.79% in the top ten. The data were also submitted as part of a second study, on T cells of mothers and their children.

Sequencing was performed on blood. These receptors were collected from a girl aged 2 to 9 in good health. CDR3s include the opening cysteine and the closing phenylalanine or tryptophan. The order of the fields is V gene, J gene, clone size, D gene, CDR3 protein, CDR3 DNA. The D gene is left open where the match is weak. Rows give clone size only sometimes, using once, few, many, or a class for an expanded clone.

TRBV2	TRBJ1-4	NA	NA	CASKRGPFPVNEKLFF	TGTGCCAGCAAGCGTGGGCCATTTCCCGTAAATGAAAAACTGTTTTTT
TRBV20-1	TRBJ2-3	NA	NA	CSAEGLGTDTQYF	TGCAGTGCCGAGGGACTGGGCACGGATACGCAGTATTTT
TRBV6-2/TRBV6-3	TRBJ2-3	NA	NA	CASSYVAGPTDTQYF	TGTGCCAGCAGTTACGTGGCGGGACCCACAGATACGCAGTATTTT
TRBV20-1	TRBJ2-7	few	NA	CSARQDRDSYEQYF	TGCAGTGCTAGACAAGACAGAGACTCCTACGAGCAGTACTTC
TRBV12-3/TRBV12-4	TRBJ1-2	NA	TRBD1	CASSAAGTGWYGYTF	TGTGCCAGCAGTGCAGCCGGGACAGGGTGGTATGGCTACACCTTC
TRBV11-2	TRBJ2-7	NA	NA	CASSLDRGIYEQYF	TGTGCCAGCAGCTTAGACAGGGGAATATACGAGCAGTACTTC
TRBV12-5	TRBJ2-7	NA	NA	CASGSQGREQYF	TGTGCTAGTGGATCACAGGGCCGCGAGCAGTACTTC
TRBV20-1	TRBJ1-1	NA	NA	CSASFRLNTEAFF	TGCAGTGCTAGCTTCCGTTTGAACACTGAAGCTTTCTTT
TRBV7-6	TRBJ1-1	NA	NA	CASSPLGGSTEAFF	TGTGCCAGCAGCCCATTGGGAGGGAGCACTGAAGCTTTCTTT
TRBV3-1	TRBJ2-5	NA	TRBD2	CASSLTWGAGVRNERFF	TGTGCCAGCAGCCTTACCTGGGGAGCGGGAGTGCGGAATGAGCGGTTCTTC
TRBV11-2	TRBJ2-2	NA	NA	CASSPRDINTGELFF	TGTGCCAGCAGCCCCCGGGACATTAACACCGGGGAGCTGTTTTTT
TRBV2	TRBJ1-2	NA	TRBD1	CASTGQPRNYGYTF	TGTGCCAGCACGGGACAGCCACGTAACTATGGCTACACCTTC
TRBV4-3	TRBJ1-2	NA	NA	CASSQDRVYSYTF	TGCGCCAGCAGCCAAGACAGGGTATATTCCTACACCTTC
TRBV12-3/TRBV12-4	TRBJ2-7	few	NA	CASSLRGEPLF	TGTGCCAGCAGTTTAAGGGGGGAACCATTATTC
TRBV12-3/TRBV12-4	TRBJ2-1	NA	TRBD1	CASSLEGTGAHNNEQFF	TGTGCCAGCAGTTTAGAAGGGACAGGGGCCCATAACAATGAGCAGTTCTTC
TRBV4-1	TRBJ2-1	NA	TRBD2	CASSQVAGGNNEQFF	TGCGCCAGCAGCCAAGTTGCGGGGGGGAACAATGAGCAGTTCTTC
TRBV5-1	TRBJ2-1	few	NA	CASEDSLNEQFF	TGCGCCAGCGAGGACAGCCTCAATGAGCAGTTCTTC
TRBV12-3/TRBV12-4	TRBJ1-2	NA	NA	CASSLVLQQAANGYTF	TGTGCCAGCAGTTTAGTATTGCAGCAAGCCGCCAATGGCTACACCTTC
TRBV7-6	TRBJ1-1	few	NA	CASSPGTDGSTTEAFF	TGTGCCAGCAGCCCCGGGACGGACGGATCGACGACTGAAGCTTTCTTT
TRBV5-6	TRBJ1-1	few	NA	CASSLGAGTYTEAFF	TGTGCCAGCAGCTTGGGCGCTGGAACATATACTGAAGCTTTCTTT
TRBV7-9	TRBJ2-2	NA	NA	CASSQLTSGELFF	TGTGCCAGCAGCCAACTCACTTCCGGGGAGCTGTTTTTT
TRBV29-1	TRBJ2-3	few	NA	CSVDKAYTQYF	TGCAGCGTTGATAAGGCGTATACGCAGTATTTT
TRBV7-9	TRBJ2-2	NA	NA	CASSLIGGAYLNTGELFF	TGTGCCAGCAGCTTAATTGGAGGGGCCTACCTCAACACCGGGGAGCTGTTTTTT
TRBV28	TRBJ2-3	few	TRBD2	CASSLMAGGLGDTQYF	TGTGCCAGCAGTTTAATGGCGGGAGGGCTCGGTGATACGCAGTATTTT
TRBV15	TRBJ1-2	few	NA	CATSRDWEQSYGYTF	TGTGCCACCAGCAGAGATTGGGAGCAGAGCTATGGCTACACCTTC
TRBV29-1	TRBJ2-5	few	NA	CSGTTDRETQYF	TGCAGCGGGACAACTGATCGTGAGACCCAGTACTTC
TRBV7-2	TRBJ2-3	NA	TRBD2	CAGSLVASGGALSTDTQYF	TGTGCCGGCAGCTTAGTGGCTAGCGGGGGGGCTTTAAGCACAGATACGCAGTATTTT
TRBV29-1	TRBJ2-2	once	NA	CSVVAATGELFF	TGCAGCGTGGTGGCAGCCACCGGGGAGCTGTTTTTT
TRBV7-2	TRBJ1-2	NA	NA	CASRLGHSVRTF	TGTGCCAGCAGATTAGGACATAGCGTTAGAACCTTC
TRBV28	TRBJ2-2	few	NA	CASSLSQNYGELFF	TGTGCCAGCAGTTTATCACAGAATTACGGGGAGCTGTTTTTT